This TCR beta chain was identified during a study of T cell responses to AZD1222 COVID-19 vaccine. General study points: Recipients of two AZD1222 doses showed rising Spike-specific TCR breadth and depth.

Assay: immunoSEQ multiplex PCR; the TCRdb copy retains only in-frame clones and omits some. The sample records fewer than 200,000 clones, 85% to 90% being singletons. This CDR3 has 16 residues. V was trimmed by 5 bases and J by 0 bases, leaving 16 bases between them. Per the germline V gene, CDR1 is SGHTA and CDR2 is FQGNSA. This clone was seen only a few times. Its antigen is not identified. The sequence was collected from an adult who received the AZD1222 COVID-19 vaccine. The sequences come from peripheral blood, collected 28 days after the second AZD1222 dose. This chain joins TRBV7-2 and TRBJ1-1; D remains ambiguous. For the CDR3, the DNA is TGTGCCAGCAGCGACCAAGATTTACCATTGAACACTGAAGCTTTCTTT. It codes for CASSDQDLPLNTEAFF. The full variable domain, rest sourced from reference TRBV7-2 and TRBJ1-1, is GAGVSQSPSNKVTEKGKDVELRCDPISGHTALYWYRQSLGQGLEFLIYFQGNSAPDKSGLPSDRFSAERTGGSVSTLTIQRTQQEDSAVYLCASSDQDLPLNTEAFFGQGTRLTVV.